A selection of T cell receptor beta chains follows, all from one sample in a study of cytomegalovirus exposure and HLA in healthy donors. Some clones are missing from TCRdb's copy, which holds only in-frame ones; the method was immunoSEQ multiplex PCR. The repertoire includes roughly 170,000 clones, about four fifths of them detected once, and roughly 1% sits in the top ten. The sample consisted of PBMCs. The receptors come from a man aged 30-40 years in good health and CMV-seronegative. The CDR3 runs from the conserved cysteine through the conserved F or W. The order of the fields is D gene, V gene, J gene, clone size, CDR3 DNA, CDR3 protein. D genes are given only for firm matches. Clone sizes are given selectively: once, few, many, or a class where the clone is expanded.

-	TRBV5-6	TRBJ1-1	-	TGTGCCAGCAGCTTGGTGGCAGTATTTGGGAACACTGAAGCTTTCTTT	CASSLVAVFGNTEAFF
-	TRBV4-1	TRBJ2-5	-	TGCGCCAGCAGCCAAGATCGGGGATACCAAGAGACCCAGTACTTC	CASSQDRGYQETQYF
TRBD2	TRBV7-7	TRBJ2-5	-	TGTGCCAGCAGCGCACGAACCCCCCTAGCGGGGTACCAAGAGACCCAGTACTTC	CASSARTPLAGYQETQYF
-	TRBV29-1	TRBJ2-1	-	TGCAGCGTTGAGCCCCCAAGGGGGTACAATGAGCAGTTCTTC	CSVEPPRGYNEQFF
-	TRBV30	TRBJ1-3	few	TGTGCCTGGAGTTTCCCAGGGGTCTCTGGAAACACCATATATTTT	CAWSFPGVSGNTIYF
-	TRBV19	TRBJ2-7	-	TGTGCCAGTAGTATAGCTACGGGTGGCGAGCAGTACTTC	CASSIATGGEQYF
TRBD1	TRBV7-9	TRBJ2-7	-	TGTGCCAGCAGCGACGGCGGGGGGTGGACAGGGGGCTACGAGCAGTACTTC	CASSDGGGWTGGYEQYF
TRBD1	TRBV9	TRBJ2-6	-	TGTGCCAGCAGCGCCGCTGCCGGGACAGGGATACCCCAGCGGAGTCGGGCCAACGTCCTGACTTTC	CASSAAAGTGIPQRSRANVLTF
-	TRBV30	TRBJ2-5	-	TGTGCCTGGAGTAAGGGGCTACTCCAAGAGACCCAGCACTTC	CAWSKGLLQETQHF
-	TRBV14	TRBJ2-7	-	TGTGCCAGCAGCCAAGGGTCGACAGGCCTCTACGAGCAGTACTTC	CASSQGSTGLYEQYF
TRBD1	TRBV2	TRBJ1-2	-	TGTGCCAGCAGCCCGGGACAGCCGGCGGACTATGGCTACACCTTC	CASSPGQPADYGYTF
TRBD1	TRBV5-4	TRBJ1-5	-	TGTGCCAGCAGCCCCGACAGGGGGTTGGGACAGCCCCAGCATTTT	CASSPDRGLGQPQHF
-	TRBV5-1	TRBJ2-3	few	TGCGCCAGCAGCCGAATCGGACTTTCGACTACAGATACGCAGTATTTT	CASSRIGLSTTDTQYF
TRBD2	TRBV7-6	TRBJ2-7	-	TGTGCCAGCAGCTTAGCGACTAGCGGGGGGGGAATCTCCTACGAGCAGTACTTC	CASSLATSGGGISYEQYF
-	TRBV30	TRBJ1-5	-	TGTGCCTGGAGTGTAAGGGGACAAAGATATAGCAATCAGCCCCAGCATTTT	CAWSVRGQRYSNQPQHF
-	TRBV6-1	TRBJ2-7	-	TGTGCCAGCAGTGAAGCAGCCGACACCTACGAGCAGTACTTC	CASSEAADTYEQYF
TRBD2	TRBV5-8	TRBJ2-2	-	TGTGCCAGCAGCTTGTGGGGTAGCGGGAACGGGGAGCTGTTTTTT	CASSLWGSGNGELFF
TRBD1	TRBV5-1	TRBJ2-7	-	TGCGCCAGCAGCTTGGCTTTAGGACAGGGGGCGAGAGGGGCCTCCTACGAGCAGTACTTC	CASSLALGQGARGASYEQYF
-	TRBV7-9	TRBJ1-6	-	TGTGCCAGCAGCTCACAGGGAGCGAATTCACCCCTCCACTTT	CASSSQGANSPLHF
TRBD2	TRBV9	TRBJ2-7	-	TGTGCCAGCAGCGGAGCGGGGGGGAGATCCTACGAGCAGTACTTC	CASSGAGGRSYEQYF
TRBD1	TRBV6-1	TRBJ2-7	-	TGTGCCAGCAGTATATACAGGGGGAGCTCCTACGAGCAGTACTTC	CASSIYRGSSYEQYF
TRBD2	TRBV6-5	TRBJ2-1	-	TGTGCCAGCAGCGGGACGGCGGGAGCGGCCAATGAGCAGTTCTTC	CASSGTAGAANEQFF
TRBD2	TRBV4-3	TRBJ2-2	-	TGCGCCAGCAGCCAGACTAGCGGACCGTCCGGGGAGCTGTTTTTT	CASSQTSGPSGELFF
TRBD2	TRBV18	TRBJ2-7	-	TGTGCCAGCTCGGGAGTCGGGGGGACGGCTATAAACGAGCAGTACTTC	CASSGVGGTAINEQYF
TRBD1	TRBV30	TRBJ2-5	-	TGTGCCTGGAGTGTACTATGGGGGGAGACAGGGGACCAAGAGACCCAGTACTTC	CAWSVLWGETGDQETQYF
TRBD1	TRBV29-1	TRBJ2-1	-	TGCAGCGTGCTGACAGGGATCTCCTACAATGAGCAGTTCTTC	CSVLTGISYNEQFF
TRBD2	TRBV5-1	TRBJ2-7	-	TGCGCCAGCAGCCGGGGGGGCCGGCTCTCCGAGCAGTACTTC	CASSRGGRLSEQYF
-	TRBV27	TRBJ2-4	-	TGTGCCAGCAGTTCCGCCACAGGACCCAAAAACATTCAGTACTTC	CASSSATGPKNIQYF
-	TRBV15	TRBJ2-3	-	TGTGCCACCAGCAGGCGACTAGACACAGATACGCAGTATTTT	CATSRRLDTDTQYF
TRBD2	TRBV5-1	TRBJ2-1	-	TGCGCCAGCAGCTCGTGGGCTGCGGGAGGGCCGGATGAGCAGTTCTTC	CASSSWAAGGPDEQFF
TRBD1	TRBV19	TRBJ2-7	-	TGTGCCAGTAGGCAACCCGGACAGGGAGGCGAGCAGTACTTC	CASRQPGQGGEQYF
-	TRBV5-5	TRBJ1-1	-	TGTGCCAGTAGCGTAAGGGGGAGTGTGGTCACTGAAGCTTTCTTT	CASSVRGSVVTEAFF